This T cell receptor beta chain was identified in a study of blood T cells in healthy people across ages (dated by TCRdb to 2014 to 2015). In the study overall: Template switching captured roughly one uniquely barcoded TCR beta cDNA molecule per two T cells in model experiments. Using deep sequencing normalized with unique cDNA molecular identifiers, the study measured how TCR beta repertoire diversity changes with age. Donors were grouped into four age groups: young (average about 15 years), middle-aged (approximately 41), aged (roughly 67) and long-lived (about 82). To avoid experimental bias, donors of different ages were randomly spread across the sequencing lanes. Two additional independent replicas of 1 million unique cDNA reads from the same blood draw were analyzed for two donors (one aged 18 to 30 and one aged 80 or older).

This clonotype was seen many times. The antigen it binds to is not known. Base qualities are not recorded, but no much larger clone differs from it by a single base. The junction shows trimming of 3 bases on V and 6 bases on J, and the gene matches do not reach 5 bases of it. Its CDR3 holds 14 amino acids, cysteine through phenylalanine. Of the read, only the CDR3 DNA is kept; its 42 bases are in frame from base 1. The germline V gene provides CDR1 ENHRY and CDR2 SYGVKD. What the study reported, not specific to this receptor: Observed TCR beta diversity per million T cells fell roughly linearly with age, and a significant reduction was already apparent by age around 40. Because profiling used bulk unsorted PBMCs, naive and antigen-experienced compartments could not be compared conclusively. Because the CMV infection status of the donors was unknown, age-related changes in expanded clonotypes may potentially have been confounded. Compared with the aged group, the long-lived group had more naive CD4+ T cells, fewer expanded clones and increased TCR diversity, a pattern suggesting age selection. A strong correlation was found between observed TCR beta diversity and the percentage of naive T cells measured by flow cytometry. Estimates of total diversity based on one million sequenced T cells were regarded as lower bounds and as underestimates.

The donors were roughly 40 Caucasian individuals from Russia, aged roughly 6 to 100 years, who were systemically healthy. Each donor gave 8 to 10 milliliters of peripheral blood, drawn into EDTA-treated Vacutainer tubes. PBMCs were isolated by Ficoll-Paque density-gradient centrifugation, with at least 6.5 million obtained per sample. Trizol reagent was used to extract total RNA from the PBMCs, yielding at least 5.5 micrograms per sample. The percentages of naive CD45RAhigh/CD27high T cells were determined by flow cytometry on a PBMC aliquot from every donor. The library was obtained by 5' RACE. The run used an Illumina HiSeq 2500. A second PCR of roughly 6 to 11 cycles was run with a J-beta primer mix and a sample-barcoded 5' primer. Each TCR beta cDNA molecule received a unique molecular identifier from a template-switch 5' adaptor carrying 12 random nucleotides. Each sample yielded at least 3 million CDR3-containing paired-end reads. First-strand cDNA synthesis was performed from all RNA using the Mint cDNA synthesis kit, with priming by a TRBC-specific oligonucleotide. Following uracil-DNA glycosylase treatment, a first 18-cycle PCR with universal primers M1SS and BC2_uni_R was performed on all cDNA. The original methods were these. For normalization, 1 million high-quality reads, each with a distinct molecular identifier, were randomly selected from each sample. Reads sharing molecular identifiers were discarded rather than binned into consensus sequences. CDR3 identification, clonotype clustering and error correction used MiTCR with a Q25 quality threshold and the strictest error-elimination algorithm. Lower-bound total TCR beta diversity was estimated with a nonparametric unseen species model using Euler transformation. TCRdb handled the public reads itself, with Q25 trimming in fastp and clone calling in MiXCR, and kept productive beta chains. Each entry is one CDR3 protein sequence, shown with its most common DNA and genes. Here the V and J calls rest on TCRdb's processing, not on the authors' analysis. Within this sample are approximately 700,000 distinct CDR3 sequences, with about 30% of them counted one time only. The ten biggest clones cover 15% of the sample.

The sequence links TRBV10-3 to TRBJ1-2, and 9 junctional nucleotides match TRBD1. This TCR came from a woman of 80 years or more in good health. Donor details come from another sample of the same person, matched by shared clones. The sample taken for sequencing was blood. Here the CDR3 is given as CAISDPGQGNGYTF. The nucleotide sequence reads TGTGCCATCAGTGACCCTGGACAGGGGAATGGCTACACCTTC.